A single sample is the source of the 16 T cell receptor beta chains below, sequenced in a study of PD-L1 blockade in urothelial cancer. Time point given: peripheral blood 6 weeks after treatment start. Assay: immunoSEQ multiplex PCR; the TCRdb copy retains only in-frame clones and omits some. The sample lists about 50,000 clones, 85% to 90% occurring once. The sample consisted of PBMCs, taken around atezolizumab (anti-PD-L1) treatment. These receptors were obtained from a man between 60 and 75 years old with urothelial cancer.

This chain uses TRBV4-1 with TRBJ2-2, with TRBD1 matching 8 bases. Germline V gene lookup returns CDR1 MGHRA and CDR2 YSYEKL. The CDR3 has 20 residues. Germline trimming cut 4 bases from V and 2 bases from J; bases unmatched to any gene: 18. The CDR3 DNA reads TGCGCCAGCAGCCCTCGTTCCGGACAGGGCGTAATTGGAAACACCGGGGAGCTGTTTTTT. It specifies CASSPRSGQGVIGNTGELFF.

The chain has TRBV5-1 and TRBJ2-5; TRBD1 might be the D (6 bases). Germline V lookup: CDR1 SGHRS, CDR2 YFSETQ. The CDR3 contains 14 residues. V shed 3 bases and J shed 2 bases, with 11 bases lying between them. The CDR3 here is CASSSGTQQETQYF. The CDR3 DNA reads TGCGCCAGCAGCTCCGGGACACAGCAAGAGACCCAGTACTTC.

This chain joins TRBV5-1 and TRBJ1-1; 8 nucleotides line up with TRBD1. The CDR3 totals 14 residues. With V trimmed by 3 bases and J by 0 bases, 1 base remained unmatched. Germline values: CDR1 SGHRS, CDR2 YFSETQ. In DNA form, the CDR3 reads TGCGCCAGCAGCTCACAGGGGGTGAACACTGAAGCTTTCTTT. The encoded protein is CASSSQGVNTEAFF. Looking up the rest from reference TRBV5-1 and TRBJ1-1 gives the full variable domain: KAGVTQTPRYLIKTRGQQVTLSCSPISGHRSVSWYQQTPGQGLQFLFEYFSETQRNKGNFPGRFSGRQFSNSRSEMNVSTLELGDSALYLCASSSQGVNTEAFFGQGTRLTVV.

This chain links TRBV5-6 with TRBJ2-5, with 7 bases identical to TRBD1. The CDR3 consists of 16 residues. The J segment lost 4 bases and the V segment lost 1 base, leaving 10 bases of the junction unmatched. From germline, CDR1 is SGHDT and CDR2 YYEEEE. The CDR3 DNA follows: TGTGCCAGCAGCTTGTCCCGAGACAGGGTAGGAGAGACCCAGTACTTC. Amino acids: CASSLSRDRVGETQYF.

With respect to this clone: The sample holds other DNA sequences that translate to the same CDR3. This chain uses TRBV5-1 with TRBJ2-7, with TRBD1 matching over 10 bases. CDR1 is SGHRS, CDR2 YFSETQ, per germline. J was trimmed by 2 bases and V by 0 bases; bases with no gene match: 2. This CDR3 spans 15 amino acids. CDR3 region: CASSLGQGAAYEQYF. The CDR3 bases are TGCGCCAGCAGCTTGGGACAGGGGGCGGCCTACGAGCAGTACTTC.

A few counts support this clone. CDR3 sequence (DNA): TGTGCCAGCAGCTTAGACGAGGGGCGGGGTACTGAAGCTTTCTTT. Amino acid sequence: CASSLDEGRGTEAFF. This rearrangement joins TRBV7-2 to TRBJ1-1, with a weak D call TRBD1 (5 bases). Germline V gene sequence: CDR1 SGHTA, CDR2 FQGNSA. Trimming cost V 1 base and J 5 bases, with 14 bases left between them. The CDR3 is 15 residues long.

The chain carries TRBV7-2 and TRBJ1-5; D unresolved. Trimming took 1 base from V and 3 from J, leaving 10 bases between them. The CDR3 is made up of 15 amino acids. Germline CDR1 SGHTA, CDR2 FQGNSA. The CDR3 region has the DNA TGTGCCAGCAGCTTAGTCGGATTAGCCAATCAGCCCCAGCATTTT. It encodes CASSLVGLANQPQHF. Full variable domain (remainder filled in from reference TRBV7-2 and TRBJ1-5): GAGVSQSPSNKVTEKGKDVELRCDPISGHTALYWYRQSLGQGLEFLIYFQGNSAPDKSGLPSDRFSAERTGGSVSTLTIQRTQQEDSAVYLCASSLVGLANQPQHFGDGTRLSIL.

The rearrangement uses TRBV9 and TRBJ2-1; D possibly corresponds to TRBD2 (6 bases). CDR3 length equals 14 residues. The V and J ends lost 1 base and 6 bases respectively, with 11 bases between them. Germline CDR1 reads SGDLS; CDR2 reads YYNGEE. The CDR3 nucleotides read TGTGCCAGCAGCGTAAGCGGGCAACCCAATGAGCAGTTCTTC. It encodes CASSVSGQPNEQFF.

This clone was counted once. This chain connects TRBV7-2 to TRBJ2-1; the D is unclear. The CDR3 has 17 residues. V lost 2 bases to trimming and J lost 0 bases, with 14 bases between them. Germline V gives CDR1 SGHTA, CDR2 FQGNSA. CDR3 coding DNA: TGTGCCAGCAGCTTATTCTTGGGCCTTAGCTCCTACAATGAGCAGTTCTTC. Its translation is CASSLFLGLSSYNEQFF.

This clone is a singleton in its sample. An end of the junction does not agree with germline; a read error may underlie this. The chain uses TRBV5-4 and TRBJ2-1; TRBD1 aligns across 8 bases. There are 13 residues in the CDR3. Germline V gene sequence: CDR1 SGHNT, CDR2 YYREEE (reference sequence). CDR3 nucleotides: TGTGCCACCAGCCAGGGGGCTACCGATGAGCAGTTCTTC. Its protein is CATSQGATDEQFF.

Worth noting for this clone: At one end the junction does not follow the germline gene, possibly because of a read error. The V and J genes are TRBV19 and TRBJ2-3, with 7 bases fitting TRBD1. The germline V gene encodes CDR1 LNHDA and CDR2 SQIVND (reference sequence). The CDR3 is 14 amino acids. This CDR3 reads CASSPHSMTTGYDF. CDR3 nucleotide sequence: TGTGCCAGTAGCCCCCATAGTATGACGACAGGGTATGATTTT.

The rearrangement links TRBV10-3 to TRBJ1-2; TRBD1 matches at 10 bases. Germline V gene data show CDR1 as ENHRY and CDR2 as SYGVKD. The CDR3 covers 14 residues. Trimming removed 6 bases from V and 1 base from J; junction bases left unmatched: 2. The CDR3 region is CAISRDRGNYGYTF. CDR3 bases: TGTGCCATCAGCCGGGACAGGGGTAACTATGGCTACACCTTC.

This rearrangement joins TRBV4-2 to TRBJ1-1; D is ambiguous. Germline CDR1 LGHNA, CDR2 YNFKEQ. V was clipped by 0 bases and J by 0 bases, with 14 bases between them. The CDR3 extends over 17 amino acids. The CDR3 protein is CASSQDGPSGLNTEAFF. The CDR3 DNA reads TGTGCCAGCAGCCAAGATGGCCCCAGCGGGTTGAACACTGAAGCTTTCTTT.

The chain uses TRBV29-1 and TRBJ1-4, with D hard to call. The CDR3 runs 13 residues. Trimming pared 4 bases from V and 8 bases from J, leaving 14 bases between. Germline V gives CDR1 SQVTM, CDR2 ANQGSEA. CDR3 DNA sequence: TGCAGCGTTGGGGTCTCGAGAGGCGAAAAACTGTTTTTT. Its protein product is CSVGVSRGEKLFF. Supplemented by reference TRBV29-1 and TRBJ1-4, the full variable domain reads SAVISQKPSRDICQRGTSLTIQCQVDSQVTMMFWYRQQPGQSLTLIATANQGSEATYESGFVIDKFPISRPNLTFSTLTVSNMSPEDSSIYLCSVGVSRGEKLFFGSGTQLSVL.

This clone has more than one count but fewer than ten. The chain combines TRBV5-5 with TRBJ1-2; TRBD1 might be the D (5 bases). The CDR3 length is 15 residues. V lost 0 bases and J lost 8, with 17 bases in between. In germline, CDR1 is SGHKS, CDR2 YYEKEE (reference sequence). The CDR3 nucleotides are TGTGCCAGCAGCTTGGCCCGGCTGGCAGGGCAAGGCTACACCTTC. Encoded protein: CASSLARLAGQGYTF. The variable domain in full, with the rest retrieved from reference TRBV5-5 and TRBJ1-2, is DAGVTQSPTHLIKTRGQQVTLRCSPISGHKSVSWYQQVLGQGPQFIFQYYEKEERGRGNFPDRFSARQFPNYSSELNVNALLLGDSALYLCASSLARLAGQGYTFGSGTRLTVV.

The chain uses TRBV5-8 and TRBJ1-6; 7 bases line up with TRBD1. After removal of 2 bases from V and 7 bases from J, the junction contained 6 bases not matched to a gene. The CDR3 spans 15 residues. Germline lookup yields CDR1 SGHTS and CDR2 YDEGEE. The CDR3 is CASSFITGVNSPLHF. As DNA, the CDR3 is TGTGCCAGCAGCTTCATAACAGGGGTAAATTCACCCCTCCACTTT.